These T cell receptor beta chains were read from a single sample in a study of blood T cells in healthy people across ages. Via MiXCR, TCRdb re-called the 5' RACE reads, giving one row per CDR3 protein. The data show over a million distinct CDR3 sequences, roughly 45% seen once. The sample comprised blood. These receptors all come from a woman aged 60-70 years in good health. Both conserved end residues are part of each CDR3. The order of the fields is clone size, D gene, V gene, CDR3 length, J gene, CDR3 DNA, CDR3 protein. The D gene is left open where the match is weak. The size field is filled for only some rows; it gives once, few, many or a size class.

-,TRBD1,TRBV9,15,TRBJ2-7,TGTGCCAGCAGCACCAAGGGACAGGGGGTAAGCGAGCAGTACTTC,CASSTKGQGVSEQYF
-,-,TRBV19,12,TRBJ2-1,TGTGCCAGTAGCACCTCGGGCAATGAGCAGTTCTTC,CASSTSGNEQFF
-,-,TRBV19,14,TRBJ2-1,TGTGCCAGTAACGACATACCGCCCTACAATGGGCAGTTCTTC,CASNDIPPYNGQFF
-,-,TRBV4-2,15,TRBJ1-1,TGTGCCAGCAGCCAAGACGGGGACCTAGACACTGAAGCTTTCTTT,CASSQDGDLDTEAFF
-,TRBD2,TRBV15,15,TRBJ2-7,TGTGCCACCAGCAGAGGGACTAGCGGGAATTTGGAGCAGTACTTC,CATSRGTSGNLEQYF
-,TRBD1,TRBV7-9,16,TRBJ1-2,TGTGCCAGCAGCTTCATAGGACAGGCAACTAACTATGGCTACACCTTC,CASSFIGQATNYGYTF
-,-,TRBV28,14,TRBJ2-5,TGTGCCAGCAGTTTAATCAGCTCTCGGGAGACCCAGTACTTC,CASSLISSRETQYF
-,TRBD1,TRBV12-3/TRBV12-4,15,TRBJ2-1,TGTGCCAGCAGCGGACAGGGTGTCCCCTACAATGAGCAGTTCTTC,CASSGQGVPYNEQFF
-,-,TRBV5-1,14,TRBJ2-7,TGCGCCAGCAGCTTGGATCCCCGGCCTCGCGAGCAGTACTTC,CASSLDPRPREQYF
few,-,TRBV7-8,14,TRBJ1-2,TGTGCCAGCAGCTCGGCAGGGATCTACTATGGCTACACCTTC,CASSSAGIYYGYTF
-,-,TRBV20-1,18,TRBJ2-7,TGCAGTGCTAGAGATATCCCCCGCTTACGGAGCTCCTACAATGAGCAGTACTTC,CSARDIPRLRSSYNEQYF
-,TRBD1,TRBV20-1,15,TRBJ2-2,TGCAGTGCCTCCCGAGGGACAGAAAGGCCCGGGGAGCTGTTTTTT,CSASRGTERPGELFF
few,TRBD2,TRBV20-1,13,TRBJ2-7,TGCAGTGCTGCCGGGACTAGCAGATACGAGCAGTACTTC,CSAAGTSRYEQYF
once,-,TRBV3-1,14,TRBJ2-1,TGTGCCAGCAGCCAACTAGCAGGCTGCAATGAGCAGTTCTTC,CASSQLAGCNEQFF
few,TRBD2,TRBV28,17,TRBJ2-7,TGTGCCAGCAGTTTCCCTACTAGCGGGAGGATGGGGTACGAGCAGTACTTC,CASSFPTSGRMGYEQYF
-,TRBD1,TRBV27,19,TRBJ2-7,TGTGCCAGCAGTTTATCACATGCCCCCGGACAGGGCCCTACCTACGAGCAGTACTTC,CASSLSHAPGQGPTYEQYF
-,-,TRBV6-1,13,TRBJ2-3,TGTGCCAGCAGCTCTTCCACCGCAAATACGCAGTATTTT,CASSSSTANTQYF
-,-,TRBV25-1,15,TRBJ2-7,TGTGCCAGCAAACCTCCTGAGGGACCACGAGGCGAGCAGTACTTC,CASKPPEGPRGEQYF
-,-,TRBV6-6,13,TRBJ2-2,TGTGCCAGCAGTGACCAGACTAGCGGGGAGCTGTTTTTT,CASSDQTSGELFF
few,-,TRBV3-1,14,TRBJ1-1,TGTGCCAGCAGCCCTCAAACAGGGATCACTGAAGCTTTCTTT,CASSPQTGITEAFF
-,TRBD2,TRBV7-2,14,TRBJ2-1,TGTGCCAGCAGCTCGGGACTAGCGGGCCATGAGCAGTTCTTC,CASSSGLAGHEQFF
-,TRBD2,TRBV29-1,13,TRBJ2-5,TGCAGCGTTGGGACTAGCGCATTTGGTGAGCAGTACTTC,CSVGTSAFGEQYF
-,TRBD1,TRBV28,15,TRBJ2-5,TGTGCCAGCAGTCGACAGGGGGCAGGCGAGGAGACCCAGTACTTC,CASSRQGAGEETQYF
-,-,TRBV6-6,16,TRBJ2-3,TGTGCCAGCAGTTTAAGGGATTTCGGGGGCACAGATACGCAGTATTTT,CASSLRDFGGTDTQYF
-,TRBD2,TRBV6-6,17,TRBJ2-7,TGTGCCAGCAGTTACTCAGCCGGGACTAGCGGCATTTACGAGCAGTACTTC,CASSYSAGTSGIYEQYF
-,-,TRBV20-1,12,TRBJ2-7,TGCAGTGCGACGACCGGGAGCGACGGGCAGTACTTC,CSATTGSDGQYF
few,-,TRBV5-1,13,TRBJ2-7,TGCGCCAGCAGCTTGGCCATCGGCTACGAGCAGTACTTC,CASSLAIGYEQYF
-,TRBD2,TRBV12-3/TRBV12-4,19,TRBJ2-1,TGTGCCAGCAGTTCCCACCTGGCGGGAGGAGGTCTGGTGAACGATGAGCAGTTCTTC,CASSSHLAGGGLVNDEQFF
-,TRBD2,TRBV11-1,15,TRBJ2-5,TGTGCCAGCAGCTTGTCTCTAGCGGGAGTCGAGACCCAGTACTTC,CASSLSLAGVETQYF
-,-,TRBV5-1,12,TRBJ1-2,TGCGCCAGCAGTGGCGGGAACGATGGCTACACCTTC,CASSGGNDGYTF
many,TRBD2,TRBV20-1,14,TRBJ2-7,TGCAGTGCCAAACTAGCGGGAGATTTTCCCGAGCAGTACTTC,CSAKLAGDFPEQYF
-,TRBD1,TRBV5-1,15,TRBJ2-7,TGCGCCAGCAGCCAACAGGGACAGCCCTCCTACGAGGAGTACTTC,CASSQQGQPSYEEYF
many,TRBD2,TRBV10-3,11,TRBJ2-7,TGTGCCATTTTAGCGGGCTACGAGCAGTACTTC,CAILAGYEQYF
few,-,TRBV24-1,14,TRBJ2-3,TGTGCCACCAGTGAAGGGGGGGGCACAGATACGCAGTATTTT,CATSEGGGTDTQYF
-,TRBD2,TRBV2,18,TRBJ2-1,TGTGCCAGCGCCCCCCAGGCTCCACGACTAGCGGGAGGGAATGAGCAGTTCTTC,CASAPQAPRLAGGNEQFF
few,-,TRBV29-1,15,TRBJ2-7,TGCAGCGTTGAAGCACAACAGGGAAGCTCCTACGAGCAGTACTTC,CSVEAQQGSSYEQYF
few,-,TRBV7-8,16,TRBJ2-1,TGTGCCAGCAGCCCGGCGGCAACGACAGCCTACAATGAGCAGTTCTTC,CASSPAATTAYNEQFF
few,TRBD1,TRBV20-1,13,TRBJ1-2,TGCAGTGCTCCGAGACAGGGCGACTATGGCTACACCTTC,CSAPRQGDYGYTF
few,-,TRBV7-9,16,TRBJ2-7,TGTGCCAGCAGCTCCAAGGGCGGTTATGACTCCTACGAGCAGTACTTC,CASSSKGGYDSYEQYF
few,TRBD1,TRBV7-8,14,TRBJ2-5,TGTGCCAGCAGCTTGGGACAGCACCAAGAGACCCAGTACTTC,CASSLGQHQETQYF
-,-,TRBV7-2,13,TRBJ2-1,TGTGCCAGCAGCATACCTAGCGAGAGACACCAGTTCTTC,CASSIPSERHQFF
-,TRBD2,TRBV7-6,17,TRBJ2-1,TGTGCCAGCAGCGAGAAACTAGCGGGGGGGATCTACAATGAGCAGTTCTTC,CASSEKLAGGIYNEQFF
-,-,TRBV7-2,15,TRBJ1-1,TGTGCCAGCAGCTTAGCGAATAAGAAGGCCACTGAAGCTTTCTTT,CASSLANKKATEAFF
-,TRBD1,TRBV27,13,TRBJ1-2,TGTGCCAGCAGTACAACAGGGGATCAAGGCTACACCTTC,CASSTTGDQGYTF
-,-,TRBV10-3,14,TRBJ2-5,TGTGCCATCAGTGAGCCCCAGGGACAAGAGACCCAGTACTTC,CAISEPQGQETQYF
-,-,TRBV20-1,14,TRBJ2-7,TGCAGTGCTAGGGGGGGGACAGCAAGCTACGAGCAGTACTTC,CSARGGTASYEQYF
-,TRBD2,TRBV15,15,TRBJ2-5,TGTGCCACCAGCAGAGAGGTGGGGGGGAATAATGAGCAGTACTTC,CATSREVGGNNEQYF
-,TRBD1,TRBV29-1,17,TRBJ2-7,TGCAGCGTTGAAGAATGGAGTACAGGGGGCGGCTCCTACGAGCAGTACTTC,CSVEEWSTGGGSYEQYF